The 30 T cell receptor beta chains listed next were all sequenced from one sample in a study of cytomegalovirus exposure and HLA in healthy donors. The study ran its PCR with 60 Vbeta and 13 Jbeta primers. The method was immunoSEQ multiplex PCR; TCRdb's version includes in-frame clones alone and lacks a portion of them. The sample contains about 180,000 clones, roughly 70% of which appear only once. Sequencing was done on a sample of PBMCs. The receptors come from a male donor in good health and CMV-seronegative.

V usage is TRBV7-9 and J usage is TRBJ1-3, with unresolved D. The CDR3 spans 15 residues. V lost 5 bases and J lost 8, with 19 bases in between. Germline V CDR1 and CDR2: SEHNR, FQNEAQ (reference sequence). The CDR3 is CASSLYRIEEHTIYF. In nucleotides, the CDR3 is TGTGCCAGCAGCCTATACCGCATTGAGGAACACACCATATATTTT.

The chain links TRBV28 to TRBJ1-1, with 7 positions matching TRBD1. This CDR3 is 16 amino acids long. Trimming at V came to 2 bases and at J to 0 bases, leaving 6 bases not matched to a gene. The germline V gene has CDR1 MDHEN and CDR2 SYDVKM. The CDR3 region is CASSLADRAMNTEAFF. For the CDR3, the DNA is TGTGCCAGCAGTTTAGCCGACAGGGCGATGAACACTGAAGCTTTCTTT.

The chain has TRBV6-5 and TRBJ1-3; weak D call: TRBD1 (5 bases). This CDR3 comprises 16 residues. Germline loops: CDR1 MNHEY, CDR2 SVGAGI. V dropped 2 bases and J dropped 4 bases, with 15 bases sitting between them. For the CDR3, the DNA is TGTGCCAGCAGTTACGACAGTTCCTCCTCGGGAAACACCATATATTTT. As protein: CASSYDSSSSGNTIYF.

V usage is TRBV5-1 and J usage is TRBJ1-4, with 7 bases fitting TRBD1. J was trimmed by 5 bases and V by 4 bases; bases with no gene match: 5. This CDR3 has 14 amino acids. CDR1 SGHRS and CDR2 YFSETQ come from the germline V gene. The CDR3 DNA reads as TGCGCCAGCAGCGATGACAGGGAAAATGAAAAACTGTTTTTT. This encodes CASSDDRENEKLFF. The full variable domain, completed using reference TRBV5-1 and TRBJ1-4, is KAGVTQTPRYLIKTRGQQVTLSCSPISGHRSVSWYQQTPGQGLQFLFEYFSETQRNKGNFPGRFSGRQFSNSRSEMNVSTLELGDSALYLCASSDDRENEKLFFGSGTQLSVL.

This rearrangement joins TRBV4-3 to TRBJ2-1; 10 nucleotides match TRBD2. V shed 4 bases, J shed 8 bases, and the junction held 5 bases outside the gene matches. The CDR3 is made up of 14 amino acids. In germline, CDR1 is LGHNA, CDR2 YSLEER. CDR3 protein: CASSPSGRVYEQFF. DNA for the CDR3: TGCGCCAGCAGCCCAAGCGGGAGGGTCTATGAGCAGTTCTTC.

A note on this clone: A read error may account for a junction end that differs from germline. The J gene is TRBJ2-1, the V gene TRBV28; TRBD2 matches 7 bases. This CDR3 spans 15 amino acids. Per germline, CDR1 MDHEN and CDR2 SYDVKM. For the CDR3, the DNA is TGTGCCAGCGCGCTTGGCGGGAGTTCCTACAATAAGCAGTTCTTC. It translates to CASALGGSSYNKQFF. The variable domain in full, with the rest retrieved from reference TRBV28 and TRBJ2-1, is DVKVTQSSRYLVKRTGEKVFLECVQDMDHENMFWYRQDPGLGLRLIYFSYDVKMKEKGDIPEGYSVSREKKERFSLILESASTNQTSMYLCASALGGSSYNKQFFGPGTRLTVL.

The chain links TRBV10-3 to TRBJ2-1; 7 nucleotides align to TRBD2. The J segment lost 9 bases and the V segment lost 5 bases, leaving 4 bases of the junction unmatched. The CDR3 is 12 residues long. Germline CDR1 and CDR2: ENHRY and SYGVKD. The CDR3 loop is CAISLREGEQFF. The CDR3 bases are TGTGCCATCAGTTTGAGGGAGGGTGAGCAGTTCTTC.

J is TRBJ1-1 and V is TRBV29-1, with D unclear. V was cut by 4 bases and J by 7 bases, with 16 bases left in between. This CDR3 has 13 amino acids. Germline V gene lookup returns CDR1 SQVTM and CDR2 ANQGSEA. In DNA, the CDR3 is TGCAGCGTTGCGCAAGGACGGGAAGATGAAGCTTTCTTT. This gives the protein CSVAQGREDEAFF.

V is TRBV30 and J is TRBJ1-1; the D gene is possibly TRBD1 (6 bases). CDR1 and CDR2 (germline): GTSNPN, SVGIG (reference sequence). The germline V and J ends were trimmed by 4 bases and 4 bases, with 10 bases remaining between them. This CDR3 comprises 12 residues. CDR3 region: CAWTWGPTEAFF. CDR3 nucleotides: TGTGCCTGGACATGGGGGCCCACTGAAGCTTTCTTT. Based on the CDR3 plus reference TRBV30 and TRBJ1-1, the full variable domain is SQTIHQWPATLVQPVGSPLSLECTVEGTSNPNLYWYRQAAGRGLQLLFYSVGIGQISSEVPQNLSASRPQDRQFILSSKKLLLSDSGFYLCAWTWGPTEAFFGQGTRLTVV.

The chain couples TRBV15 to TRBJ2-3; D ambiguous. V was shortened by 1 base and J by 0 bases, with 8 bases between the two germline ends. CDR1 is LNHNV, CDR2 YYDKDF, per germline (reference sequence). The CDR3 has 15 residues. This CDR3 is CATSRGEVSTDTQYF. CDR3 sequence (DNA): TGTGCCACCAGCAGAGGAGAGGTTAGCACAGATACGCAGTATTTT.

The rearrangement joins TRBV7-2 to TRBJ2-3, with TRBD2 matching over 7 bases. The trim removed 1 base at V and 1 base at J, leaving 2 bases unmatched. CDR3 length: 15 residues. Germline V lookup: CDR1 SGHTA, CDR2 FQGNSA. CDR3 nucleotide sequence: TGTGCCAGCAGCTTAGGCGGGAGCGGCACAGATACGCAGTATTTT. This sequence encodes CASSLGGSGTDTQYF.

This chain links TRBV28 with TRBJ2-7; perhaps TRBD2 as D (5 bases). Germline V CDR1 and CDR2: MDHEN, SYDVKM. This CDR3 comprises 16 residues. V was pared by 2 bases and J by 1 base, with 15 bases between. As DNA, the CDR3 is TGTGCCAGCAGTTTAACACCCCGCCCGGGGTCCTACGAGCAGTACTTC. It yields the protein CASSLTPRPGSYEQYF. Variable domain in full (rest from reference TRBV28 and TRBJ2-7): DVKVTQSSRYLVKRTGEKVFLECVQDMDHENMFWYRQDPGLGLRLIYFSYDVKMKEKGDIPEGYSVSREKKERFSLILESASTNQTSMYLCASSLTPRPGSYEQYFGPGTRLTVT.

V gene TRBV6-1 combines with J gene TRBJ2-5; 8 bases align to TRBD1. From germline, CDR1 is MNHNS and CDR2 SASEGT. V was clipped by 5 bases and J by 7 bases; unmatched bases: 12. The CDR3 extends over 15 amino acids. The CDR3 region has the DNA TGTGCCAGCAGTACCCTGGACAGGGATCAGGGGACCCAGTACTTC. It yields the protein CASSTLDRDQGTQYF.

Only a few counts were recorded for this clone. The chain employs TRBV7-9 and TRBJ1-1; D is perhaps TRBD1 (6 bases). This CDR3 has 14 residues. Germline V CDR1 and CDR2: SEHNR, FQNEAQ (reference sequence). V lost 6 bases and J 5 bases, leaving 16 bases between the germline ends. CDR3 sequence: CASRSQGSGTEAFF. CDR3 DNA: TGTGCCAGCAGATCACAGGGTTCGGGGACTGAAGCTTTCTTT.

The chain couples TRBV6-6 to TRBJ1-5; D ambiguous. This CDR3 has 14 residues. Germline V gene data show CDR1 as MNHNY and CDR2 as SVGAGI (reference sequence). V was shortened by 6 bases and J by 4 bases, with 13 bases between the two germline ends. The CDR3, as DNA: TGTGCCAGCAGCCACCAAAGGGAGAATCAGCCCCAGCATTTT. This gives the protein CASSHQRENQPQHF.

This clone was observed a few times. The chain combines TRBV4-1 with TRBJ2-7, with 8 bases identical to TRBD1. The junction had 4 bases not matched to a gene; V was cut back by 1 base and J by 2 bases. There are 15 residues in the CDR3. Germline V gene data show CDR1 as MGHRA and CDR2 as YSYEKL. CDR3 protein: CASSQGGQGPYEQYF. The CDR3 nucleotides read TGCGCCAGCAGCCAAGGTGGACAGGGCCCCTACGAGCAGTACTTC.

The rearrangement joins TRBV18 to TRBJ1-5, with 7 positions matching TRBD1. J gave up 7 bases and V 8 bases, and 8 bases lay outside the gene matches. This CDR3 contains 13 residues. CDR1 is KGHSH and CDR2 is LQKENI in the germline V gene. CDR3 sequence: CASRQGEDQPQHF. The CDR3 region has the DNA TGTGCCAGCCGCCAGGGGGAGGACCAGCCCCAGCATTTT.

The chain has TRBV7-3 and TRBJ2-5; 7 bases are shared with TRBD1. TRBJ2-7 matches the DNA end more closely, so the J call is doubtful. The CDR3 spans 14 residues. Germline loops: CDR1 SGHTA, CDR2 FQGTGA. CDR3 sequence: CASSSTGQDYEQYF. The CDR3 DNA is TGTGCCAGCAGCTCAACCGGACAGGACTACGAGCAGTACTTC.

This chain links TRBV2 with TRBJ1-1; TRBD1 matches at 7 bases. CDR1 is SNHLY, CDR2 FYNNEI, per germline. J was trimmed by 1 base and V by 4 bases; bases with no gene match: 3. The CDR3 sequence is 14 residues long. The CDR3 loop reads CASSARTGNTEAFF. The CDR3, as DNA: TGTGCCAGCAGTGCGAGGACAGGGAACACTGAAGCTTTCTTT.

This chain's CDR3 is CASSQQMEKAFF. The CDR3 DNA reads TGCGCCAGCAGCCAGCAGATGGAGAAAGCTTTCTTT. The rearrangement uses TRBV4-1 and TRBJ1-1; D is uncertain. Germline-derived CDR1 and CDR2 are MGHRA and YSYEKL. This CDR3 is built from 12 residues. V dropped 3 bases and J dropped 9 bases, with 11 bases sitting between them.

This clone appeared a single time. J is TRBJ1-5 and V is TRBV11-2; tentative D call: TRBD1 (5 bases). V lost 5 bases to trimming and J lost 2 bases, with 13 bases between them. The CDR3 runs to 15 residues. Germline loops: CDR1 SGHAT, CDR2 FQNNGV. CDR3 DNA: TGTGCCAGCAGCGCAGGGAATATGGGCAATCAGCCCCAGCATTTT. Translated, it gives CASSAGNMGNQPQHF.

The V and J genes are TRBV30 and TRBJ1-2; maybe TRBD1 (6 bases). The CDR3 runs 14 residues. V was cut by 3 bases and J by 4 bases, with 15 bases left in between. The germline gives CDR1 GTSNPN, CDR2 SVGIG (reference sequence). Here the CDR3 DNA reads TGTGCCTGGAGCCCGGGGGGGCATATCTATGGCTACACCTTC. Amino acids: CAWSPGGHIYGYTF. The full variable domain, completed using reference TRBV30 and TRBJ1-2, is SQTIHQWPATLVQPVGSPLSLECTVEGTSNPNLYWYRQAAGRGLQLLFYSVGIGQISSEVPQNLSASRPQDRQFILSSKKLLLSDSGFYLCAWSPGGHIYGYTFGSGTRLTVV.

The gene calls are TRBV28 and TRBJ1-4, with D perhaps TRBD1 (5 bases). V was pared by 0 bases and J by 0 bases, with 14 bases between. Germline V gene data show CDR1 as MDHEN and CDR2 as SYDVKM. The CDR3 loop spans 18 amino acids. CDR3 protein: CASSLWERDSPTNEKLFF. The CDR3 nucleotides read TGTGCCAGCAGTTTATGGGAGAGGGACTCCCCAACTAATGAAAAACTGTTTTTT.

The chain carries TRBV19 and TRBJ2-5, with D perhaps matching TRBD1 (5 bases). The germline gives CDR1 LNHDA, CDR2 SQIVND (reference sequence). The CDR3 contains 14 residues. Trimming removed 5 bases from V and 5 bases from J, with 15 bases in between. The CDR3 sequence is CASSPSRARETQYF. The CDR3 DNA sequence: TGTGCCAGTAGTCCCAGCAGGGCCAGGGAGACCCAGTACTTC.

For this clone: The sample holds other DNA sequences that translate to the same CDR3. J is TRBJ2-1 and V is TRBV11-3; D uncertain. Germline CDR1 reads SGHNT; CDR2 reads YENEEA. The ends were cut back, 1 base at V and 1 base at J, with 5 bases in the middle. The CDR3 extends over 14 amino acids. CDR3 in DNA: TGTGCCAGCAGCTTAGGCGGATCCTACAATGAGCAGTTCTTC. It encodes CASSLGGSYNEQFF.

This clone was picked up a small number of times. The chain uses TRBV6-5 and TRBJ2-7; D is perhaps TRBD1 (6 bases). V lost 6 bases and J 5 bases, leaving 20 bases between the germline ends. CDR3 length equals 15 residues. Germline V gene lookup returns CDR1 MNHEY and CDR2 SVGAGI. CDR3 residues: CASRSMGAGSDEQYF. In DNA form, the CDR3 reads TGTGCCAGCAGAAGCATGGGGGCAGGGAGCGACGAGCAGTACTTC.

The chain uses TRBV29-1 and TRBJ2-1; the match to TRBD2 covers 7 bases. Germline V CDR1 and CDR2: SQVTM, ANQGSEA. There are 13 residues in the CDR3. J was trimmed by 8 bases and V by 5 bases; bases with no gene match: 9. The CDR3 loop reads CSVMGGVVYEQFF. The CDR3 DNA is TGCAGCGTTATGGGAGGGGTGGTATATGAGCAGTTCTTC.

The chain has TRBV6-4 and TRBJ2-1, with D possibly TRBD1 on 7 matching bases. Germline-derived CDR1 and CDR2 are MRHNA and SNTAGT. The CDR3 covers 13 residues. Between the trimmed V and J ends, which lost 2 bases and 12 bases, there was a span of 14 bases. The CDR3 region has the DNA TGTGCCAGCAGTGACAATGTTCAGGGGGGGCAGTTCTTC. Residues: CASSDNVQGGQFF.

This chain connects TRBV30 to TRBJ1-1; 8 bases agree with TRBD1. Trimming cost V 3 bases and J 1 base; bases outside gene matches: 7. In germline, CDR1 is GTSNPN, CDR2 SVGIG (reference sequence). The CDR3 covers 15 residues. CDR3 nucleotide sequence: TGTGCCTGGAGCGGACAGGGCCTCCGGAACACTGAAGCTTTCTTT. Encoded protein: CAWSGQGLRNTEAFF.

V is TRBV5-5 and J is TRBJ1-1; 9 bases fit TRBD1. CDR3 length: 15 residues. Per germline, CDR1 SGHKS and CDR2 YYEKEE (reference sequence). J was trimmed by 4 bases and V by 5 bases; bases with no gene match: 9. The CDR3 loop is CASSPRTGVGTEAFF. The CDR3 coding sequence is TGTGCCAGCAGTCCCCGGACAGGGGTAGGCACTGAAGCTTTCTTT.